This T cell receptor beta chain was retrieved from a study of cytotoxic CD8 clonotypes in ibrutinib-treated CLL (dated by TCRdb to the early 2020s). Background for the entire study: In this cohort, approximately 15 patients were treatment-naive and 11 to 12 were relapsed/refractory, while roughly 17 had unmutated IGHV. Partial responses were observed in about 25 patients and complete responses in 2; after a median follow-up of around 68 months, remission was maintained in roughly 15 patients and progression was observed in roughly 12. Response samples were obtained after a median of roughly 13 months of treatment, with a range of about 6 to 36 months. On average, each sample had hundreds of thousands of productive templates and about 89,000 productive rearrangements. Longitudinal samples were available for about 30% of the 86 trial participants. Cryopreserved peripheral blood mononuclear cells were obtained prior to treatment, at the time of response, and at either disease progression or sustained remission. Every sample from remission and from progressive disease was obtained while the patients were still on ibrutinib.

The sample's time point, from its label and the paper: more than 10 months on ibrutinib. For TCR beta library preparation, around 1.8 micrograms of genomic DNA were extracted from the cryopreserved PBMCs. High-throughput TCR beta sequencing was performed on longitudinal blood samples from CLL patients receiving ibrutinib monotherapy. The patients were enrolled in a single-center, open-label phase 2 trial of ibrutinib monotherapy. CDR1 and CDR2 were assigned from the germline V gene as SGHRS and YFSETQ. V is trimmed back by 0 bases and J by 4 bases, and the junction contains 6 bases that no gene match accounts for. Its CDR3 holds 16 amino acids, cysteine through phenylalanine. The sequence is cut down to CDR3 DNA, 48 bases in frame from base 1. As to this clone: It has no known antigen specificity. Base-call qualities are not available, and no considerably larger clone is one nucleotide away.

Each clonotype received, on average, about 9.7x coverage in deep resolution sequencing performed on a MiSeq, where the target depth lay between 1 in 1 million and 1 in 200,000 T cells. The immunoSEQ hsTCRB Kit was used to generate TCR beta libraries. As for the original processing: The data were analyzed with ImmunoSEQ Analyzer and ImmunoSEQ Data Assistant, and V, D and J gene assignments followed IMGT definitions. Clonality, which ranges from 0 to 1, was calculated as one minus the normalized Shannon entropy of productive rearrangement frequencies. Public clonotype analysis was restricted to overrepresented clonotypes comprising at least 0.05% of each patient's repertoire. Some 13 age-matched healthy donor repertoires from immuneACCESS served as clonality controls. The source is immuneACCESS, and TCRdb retained only in-frame sequences with V and J called. Part of the clones is not carried over; for the studies checked, unresolved V genes explain less than half of this, and the remainder is unexplained. V and J calls and clone size are copied from that table; D and trimming were computed from the DNA. The sample table shows 200,000 or so clones, and 60% to 80% are seen once. Of the sample, approximately 10% falls within the top ten clones.

General study outcomes and caveats: At ibrutinib response clonality went up, during sustained remission it held steady, and at progression it dropped back toward baseline. At baseline, clonality was higher than in age-matched healthy donors and showed a strong correlation with circulating CD8+ T-cell counts. Public clonotypes were rare and either shrank or stayed stable during treatment, and the rise in clonality at ibrutinib response reflected expansion of private clonotypes. Sustained-remission and progressing patients did not have matched sampling times, and lymph node repertoires were not examined.

The receptor's source is a human donor with chronic lymphocytic leukemia. Sequencing used PBMCs, obtained after 12 months of ibrutinib treatment. The chain is assembled from TRBV5-1 and TRBJ2-2, and 7 junction bases match TRBD1. The CDR3 protein is CASSLGPGGITGELFF. The DNA is as follows: TGCGCCAGCAGCTTGGGCCCAGGGGGTATCACCGGGGAGCTGTTTTTT.